Following are 20 T cell receptor beta chains from one sample sequenced in a study of tumor-infiltrating lymphocytes in localized non-small cell lung cancer. Clones were sequenced by immunoSEQ multiplex PCR, and TCRdb holds only the in-frame ones, with some missing. The sample contains roughly 12,000 clones, 70% to 85% of which appear only once. Sequencing was done on a sample of uninvolved lung tissue not adjacent to the tumor. The receptors were sampled from a human donor with non-small cell lung cancer.

The V and J genes are TRBV7-3 and TRBJ2-1; 11 bases match TRBD2. This CDR3 spans 15 amino acids. Germline lookup yields CDR1 SGHTA and CDR2 FQGTGA. V was pared by 4 bases and J by 10 bases, with 9 bases of the junction left unmatched. The CDR3 DNA reads as TGTGCCAGCAGCTCCCCCGGGACTAGCGGCGGGGAGCAGTTCTTC. It encodes CASSSPGTSGGEQFF. The whole variable domain, filled in from reference TRBV7-3 and TRBJ2-1, reads GAGVSQTPSNKVTEKGKYVELRCDPISGHTALYWYRQSLGQGPEFLIYFQGTGAADDSGLPNDRFFAVRPEGSVSTLKIQRTERGDSAVYLCASSSPGTSGGEQFFGPGTRLTVL.

To note about this clone: Germline is not matched at one junction end, which may reflect a read error. The V call is TRBV2, the J call TRBJ1-1, with 9 bases aligning to TRBD1. The germline V gene has CDR1 SNHLY and CDR2 FYNNEI. The CDR3 has 19 amino acids. In DNA form, the CDR3 reads TGTGCCAGCAGGGAAGTCTTGGGACAGGGATCCAGGAGGGGGACTGAAGCTTTCTTT. This encodes CASREVLGQGSRRGTEAFF.

This clone has a handful of counts. J is TRBJ1-6 and V is TRBV5-8; 7 bases line up with TRBD1. CDR1 is SGHTS, CDR2 YDEGEE, per germline. V trimming: 1 base; J trimming: 9 bases; junction bases outside the gene matches: 7. The CDR3 loop spans 15 amino acids. This CDR3 is CASSLYAGGSSPLHF. CDR3 nucleotide sequence: TGTGCCAGCAGCTTGTATGCAGGGGGAAGTTCACCCCTCCACTTT.

This chain uses TRBV30 with TRBJ1-2, with D possibly matching TRBD1 (5 bases). This CDR3 has 15 residues. V lost 3 bases to trimming and J lost 3 bases, with 17 bases between them. Looked up from germline, CDR1 is GTSNPN and CDR2 is SVGIG (reference sequence). The CDR3 loop reads CAWRDFRQRDYGYTF. The CDR3 region has the DNA TGTGCCTGGAGGGACTTTAGACAGAGGGACTATGGCTACACCTTC. Based on the CDR3 plus reference TRBV30 and TRBJ1-2, the full variable domain is SQTIHQWPATLVQPVGSPLSLECTVEGTSNPNLYWYRQAAGRGLQLLFYSVGIGQISSEVPQNLSASRPQDRQFILSSKKLLLSDSGFYLCAWRDFRQRDYGYTFGSGTRLTVV.

The rearrangement joins TRBV30 to TRBJ1-1; maybe TRBD1 (6 bases). The V gene's germline CDR1 is GTSNPN and CDR2 SVGIG (reference sequence). V lost 7 bases, J lost 4 bases, and 16 bases lay in between. The CDR3 runs to 13 residues. CDR3 amino acids: CAFQQGFVTEAFF. The CDR3 DNA follows: TGTGCCTTTCAACAGGGATTTGTCACTGAAGCTTTCTTT. The complete variable domain, with remaining parts taken from reference TRBV30 and TRBJ1-1, reads SQTIHQWPATLVQPVGSPLSLECTVEGTSNPNLYWYRQAAGRGLQLLFYSVGIGQISSEVPQNLSASRPQDRQFILSSKKLLLSDSGFYLCAFQQGFVTEAFFGQGTRLTVV.

This sequence joins TRBV20-1 and TRBJ2-3; a weak D match, TRBD1 (6 bases). CDR3 length: 11 residues. Per germline, CDR1 DFQATT and CDR2 SNEGSKA (reference sequence). Trimming left V 5 bases short and J 6 bases short, with 9 bases between. The CDR3 sequence is CSAYGGDTQYF. CDR3 bases: TGCAGTGCTTATGGGGGCGATACGCAGTATTTT.

The V and J genes are TRBV4-1 and TRBJ1-6, with a possible D match to TRBD1 (5 bases). CDR1 and CDR2 (germline): MGHRA, YSYEKL. The CDR3 has 16 residues. V was clipped by 4 bases and J by 9 bases, with 19 bases between them. The CDR3 region is CASSLYVGGSSSPLHF. The CDR3 DNA reads TGCGCCAGCAGCCTTTATGTGGGGGGTTCAAGTTCACCCCTCCACTTT.

As DNA, the CDR3 is TGCGCCAGCAGCTTGGAGAGGACAGACCTCTACGAGCAGTACTTC. Translating gives CASSLERTDLYEQYF. The chain joins TRBV5-1 to TRBJ2-7; perhaps TRBD1 as D (6 bases). This CDR3 has 15 amino acids. Germline-derived CDR1 and CDR2 are SGHRS and YFSETQ. Between the trimmed V and J ends, which lost 0 bases and 3 bases, there was a span of 13 bases.

This rearrangement joins TRBV19 to TRBJ1-5, with unresolved D. Germline CDR1 LNHDA, CDR2 SQIVND (reference sequence). This CDR3 is built from 14 residues. The germline V and J ends were trimmed by 4 bases and 4 bases, with 11 bases remaining between them. This CDR3 is CASSSWQLNQPQHF. The DNA for the CDR3 is TGTGCCAGTAGTAGCTGGCAGTTAAATCAGCCCCAGCATTTT.

This clone occurred once. CDR3 amino acids: CATRRGETNYGYTF. The CDR3 nucleotides are TGTGCCACCAGGCGGGGGGAGACGAACTATGGCTACACCTTC. The genes are TRBV10-3 and TRBJ1-2; D possibly corresponds to TRBD1 (5 bases). The V gene's germline CDR1 is ENHRY and CDR2 SYGVKD. The CDR3 runs to 14 residues. With 10 bases removed from V and 2 bases from J, the gap between germline ends came to 17 bases.

The V call is TRBV10-3, the J call TRBJ2-6; no firm D call. V lost 7 bases and J lost 0, with 4 bases in between. The germline gives CDR1 ENHRY, CDR2 SYGVKD. The CDR3 has 13 amino acids. Here the CDR3 reads CAINRSGANVLTF. The CDR3 DNA reads TGTGCCATCAATCGCTCTGGGGCCAACGTCCTGACTTTC.

For the CDR3, the DNA is TGTGCCAGCAGTGCCATCATGGGCAGGGAGCACAATGAGCAGTTCTTC. The encoded protein is CASSAIMGREHNEQFF. V and J are TRBV6-4 and TRBJ2-1, with D perhaps assigned TRBD1 or TRBD2 (5 bases each). Trimming removed 4 bases from V and 5 bases from J, with 18 bases in between. The CDR3 totals 16 residues. Germline values: CDR1 MRHNA, CDR2 SNTAGT.

The chain couples TRBV7-2 to TRBJ2-3, with a possible D match to TRBD1 (5 bases). Germline V gives CDR1 SGHTA, CDR2 FQGNSA. Trimming left V 0 bases short and J 3 bases short, with 10 bases between. The CDR3 has 15 residues. CDR3 loop: CASSLAGARTDTQYF. The CDR3 bases are TGTGCCAGCAGCTTAGCAGGGGCGAGGACAGATACGCAGTATTTT. Together with reference TRBV7-2 and TRBJ2-3, the CDR3 gives the full variable domain: GAGVSQSPSNKVTEKGKDVELRCDPISGHTALYWYRQSLGQGLEFLIYFQGNSAPDKSGLPSDRFSAERTGGSVSTLTIQRTQQEDSAVYLCASSLAGARTDTQYFGPGTRLTVL.

The chain is built from TRBV19 and TRBJ1-4; the match to TRBD1 covers 7 bases. V lost 2 bases to trimming and J lost 4 bases; unmatched junction nucleotides: 10. The CDR3 extends over 17 amino acids. Germline values: CDR1 LNHDA, CDR2 SQIVND (reference sequence). CDR3 bases: TGTGCCAGTAGTATATATGGATCAGGGGGGGTTAATGAAAAACTGTTTTTT. This codes for CASSIYGSGGVNEKLFF.

This chain uses TRBV4-3 with TRBJ2-3; 10 nucleotides align to TRBD2. CDR3 length: 17 amino acids. The J segment lost 3 bases and the V segment lost 1 base, leaving 7 bases of the junction unmatched. Germline lookup yields CDR1 LGHNA and CDR2 YSLEER. CDR3 nucleotides: TGCGCCAGCAGCCAAGGACCTAGCGGGGGCCTGACAGATACGCAGTATTTT. This codes for CASSQGPSGGLTDTQYF.

This chain uses TRBV11-3 with TRBJ2-1; 8 nucleotides match TRBD2. After removal of 4 bases from V and 10 bases from J, the junction contained 6 bases not matched to a gene. The CDR3 is 13 amino acids. CDR1 and CDR2 (germline): SGHNT, YENEEA. CDR3: CASSSRTSREQFF. In DNA form, the CDR3 reads TGTGCCAGCAGCTCTCGGACTAGCCGAGAGCAGTTCTTC.

V and J are TRBV5-4 and TRBJ1-2; D not certain. This CDR3 is 14 amino acids long. Germline-derived CDR1 and CDR2 are SGHNT and YYREEE (reference sequence). Trimming removed 7 bases at V and 0 bases at J, with 13 bases between. DNA of the CDR3: TGTGCCAGCGCCGGGCCCTCTTCTAACTATGGCTACACCTTC. Its translation: CASAGPSSNYGYTF. The entire variable domain, with the rest obtained from reference TRBV5-4 and TRBJ1-2, is as follows: ETGVTQSPTHLIKTRGQQVTLRCSSQSGHNTVSWYQQALGQGPQFIFQYYREEENGRGNFPPRFSGLQFPNYSSELNVNALELDDSALYLCASAGPSSNYGYTFGSGTRLTVV.

This clone was observed a few times. The V and J genes are TRBV5-1 and TRBJ1-1; a possible D gene is TRBD1 (5 bases). The CDR3 length is 13 residues. V was cut by 4 bases and J by 5 bases, with 12 bases left in between. Germline loops: CDR1 SGHRS, CDR2 YFSETQ. The CDR3: CASSGWGVTEAFF. The DNA of the CDR3 is TGCGCCAGCAGCGGCTGGGGGGTAACTGAAGCTTTCTTT. Full variable domain (missing parts from reference TRBV5-1 and TRBJ1-1): KAGVTQTPRYLIKTRGQQVTLSCSPISGHRSVSWYQQTPGQGLQFLFEYFSETQRNKGNFPGRFSGRQFSNSRSEMNVSTLELGDSALYLCASSGWGVTEAFFGQGTRLTVV.

This clone showed up just once. The chain has TRBV9 and TRBJ1-2; 8 bases are a match to TRBD1. Germline V CDR1 and CDR2: SGDLS, YYNGEE. The CDR3 contains 16 residues. The V and J ends lost 4 bases and 3 bases, in that order; junction bases with no gene match: 11. CDR3 loop: CASSPEGQGADYGYTF. CDR3 nucleotide sequence: TGTGCCAGCAGCCCAGAAGGGCAGGGGGCCGACTATGGCTACACCTTC.

This clone was seen more than once but under ten times. The chain uses TRBV6-1 and TRBJ2-7, with unresolved D. Germline CDR1 MNHNS, CDR2 SASEGT. Trimming shortened V by 7 bases and J by 4 bases, and 8 bases separated the two germline ends. This CDR3 spans 11 amino acids. The CDR3 here is CASNVGYEQYF. In DNA form, the CDR3 reads TGTGCCAGCAACGTCGGGTACGAGCAGTACTTC.